The 8 T cell receptor beta chains given below trace back to one sample, sequenced in a study of blood T cell repertoires in COVID-19. The data were produced by immunoSEQ multiplex PCR, yet TCRdb's version contains in-frame clones alone and is incomplete. This sample has fewer than 250,000 clones, with around 82% found just once. Material: peripheral blood. These receptors all stem from a man aged 45 to 65 with active or convalescent COVID-19.

A note on this clone: The same CDR3 arises from other DNA sequences in this sample as well. This rearrangement joins TRBV9 to TRBJ2-7; 9 bases match TRBD1. Germline trimming cut 2 bases from V and 2 bases from J; bases unmatched to any gene: 2. The length of the CDR3 is 14 residues. Germline assignment: CDR1 SGDLS and CDR2 YYNGEE. The CDR3 protein is CASSVGTGTYEQYF. CDR3 DNA sequence: TGTGCCAGCAGCGTTGGGACAGGGACCTACGAGCAGTACTTC. The full variable domain, rest sourced from reference TRBV9 and TRBJ2-7, is DSGVTQTPKHLITATGQRVTLRCSPRSGDLSVYWYQQSLDQGLQFLIQYYNGEERAKGNILERFSAQQFPDLHSELNLSSLELGDSALYFCASSVGTGTYEQYFGPGTRLTVT.

The rearrangement joins TRBV4-1 to TRBJ1-2; the match to TRBD1 covers 8 bases. The V gene's germline CDR1 is MGHRA and CDR2 YSYEKL. V shed 2 bases and J 8 bases; nucleotides not matched to a gene: 10. The CDR3 is 15 amino acids. CDR3 amino acids: CASSQRQGNWEGYTF. Here the CDR3 DNA reads TGCGCCAGCAGCCAACGACAGGGGAATTGGGAAGGCTACACCTTC.

The chain joins TRBV27 to TRBJ2-7; a weak D match, TRBD2 (6 bases). Germline CDR1 and CDR2: MNHEY and SMNVEV (reference sequence). The CDR3 extends over 16 amino acids. V lost 7 bases, J lost 0 bases, and 19 bases lay in between. CDR3 sequence reads: CASTLLAAPNSYEQYF. CDR3 nucleotide sequence: TGTGCCAGCACCCTATTAGCGGCCCCCAACTCCTACGAGCAGTACTTC.

The V call is TRBV28, the J call TRBJ2-7, with D possibly TRBD2 on 5 matching bases. Germline CDR1 and CDR2: MDHEN and SYDVKM. The CDR3 covers 14 residues. V shed 2 bases and J shed 3 bases, with 11 bases lying between them. The CDR3 loop is CASSLRGFDYEQYF. CDR3 nucleotides: TGTGCCAGCAGTTTAAGAGGGTTTGACTACGAGCAGTACTTC.

This chain links TRBV6-5 with TRBJ1-5; 9 bases are a match to TRBD1. The germline V gene has CDR1 MNHEY and CDR2 SVGAGI. After removal of 4 bases from V and 3 bases from J, the junction contained 7 bases not matched to a gene. The CDR3 has 16 amino acids. This CDR3 reads CASSLYGTGTNQPQHF. CDR3 in DNA: TGTGCCAGCAGTTTATACGGGACAGGGACCAATCAGCCCCAGCATTTT.

The chain couples TRBV5-1 to TRBJ2-2; 8 bases map to TRBD2. The junction had 6 bases not matched to a gene; V was cut back by 4 bases and J by 1 base. The CDR3 length is 16 residues. Germline CDR1 and CDR2: SGHRS and YFSETQ. The CDR3 region has the DNA TGCGCCAGCAGCGCGGTAGCGGGGAAGAACACCGGGGAGCTGTTTTTT. This codes for CASSAVAGKNTGELFF.

The genes are TRBV18 and TRBJ2-1; 15 bases match TRBD2. V was pared by 4 bases and J by 7 bases, with 8 bases of the junction left unmatched. CDR3 length: 17 amino acids. The germline gives CDR1 KGHSH, CDR2 LQKENI. CDR3 nucleotide sequence: TGTGCCAGCTCACAAGGACTAGCGGGAGGGCCTTCTAATGAGCAGTTCTTC. The encoded protein is CASSQGLAGGPSNEQFF.

This clone appeared once. The CDR3 loop is CASSSGQTSYEQYF. In DNA form, the CDR3 reads TGTGCCAGCAGTTCCGGACAAACCTCCTACGAGCAGTACTTC. The chain employs TRBV28 and TRBJ2-7; the D gene is possibly TRBD1 (5 bases). Trimming pared 4 bases from V and 0 bases from J, leaving 10 bases between. The CDR3 totals 14 residues. From germline, CDR1 is MDHEN and CDR2 SYDVKM.